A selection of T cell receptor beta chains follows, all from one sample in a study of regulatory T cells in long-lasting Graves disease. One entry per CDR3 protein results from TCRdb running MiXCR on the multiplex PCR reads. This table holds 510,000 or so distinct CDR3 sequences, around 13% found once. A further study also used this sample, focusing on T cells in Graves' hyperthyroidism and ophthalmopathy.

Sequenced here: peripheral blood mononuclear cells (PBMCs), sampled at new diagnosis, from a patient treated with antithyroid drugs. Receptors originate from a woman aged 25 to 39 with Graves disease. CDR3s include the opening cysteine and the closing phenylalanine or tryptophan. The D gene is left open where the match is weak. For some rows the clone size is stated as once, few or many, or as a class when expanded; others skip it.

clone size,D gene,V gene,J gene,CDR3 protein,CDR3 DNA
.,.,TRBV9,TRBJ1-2,CASSVGSRQTSNYGYTF,TGTGCCAGCAGCGTAGGATCGAGACAGACCTCTAACTATGGCTACACCTTC
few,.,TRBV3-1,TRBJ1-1,CASSPPGSWSTEAFF,TGTGCCAGCAGCCCCCCAGGCAGCTGGAGCACTGAAGCTTTCTTT
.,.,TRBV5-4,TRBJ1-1,CASSLNWGDTEAFF,TGTGCCAGCAGCTTGAACTGGGGAGACACTGAAGCTTTCTTT
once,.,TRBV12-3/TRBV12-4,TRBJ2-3,CASSSRGLNTDTQYF,TGTGCCAGCAGTTCCCGCGGACTGAACACAGATACGCAGTATTTT
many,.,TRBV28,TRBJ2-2,CASSIPRDQSTGELFF,TGTGCCAGCAGTATCCCCAGGGATCAGAGCACCGGGGAGCTGTTTTTT
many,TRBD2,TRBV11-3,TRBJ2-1,CASSQGAGEGYNEQFF,TGTGCCAGCAGCCAAGGAGCGGGAGAGGGATACAATGAGCAGTTCTTC
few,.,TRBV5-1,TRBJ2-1,CASSAYPTLSSYNEQFF,TGTGCCAGCAGCGCCTACCCGACACTCAGCTCCTACAATGAGCAGTTCTTC
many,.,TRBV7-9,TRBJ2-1,CASSLGPGDPYNEQFF,TGTGCCAGCAGCTTAGGACCAGGAGACCCCTACAATGAGCAGTTCTTC
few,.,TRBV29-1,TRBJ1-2,CSVQRSGDGYTF,TGCAGCGTTCAACGGTCCGGAGACGGCTACACCTTC
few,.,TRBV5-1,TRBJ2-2,CASSPGVMAGELFF,TGCGCCAGCTCCCCAGGGGTTATGGCCGGGGAGCTGTTTTTT
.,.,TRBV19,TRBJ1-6,CASKDLARTRPGHSPLHF,TGTGCCAGCAAAGATCTAGCTCGGACCCGACCTGGGCATTCACCCCTCCACTTT
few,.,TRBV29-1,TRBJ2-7,CSVYPSGPHYEQYF,TGCAGCGTTTATCCATCCGGACCCCACTACGAGCAGTACTTC
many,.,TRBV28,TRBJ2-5,CASNLGQRETQYF,TGTGCCAGCAACCTGGGGCAGAGGGAGACCCAGTACTTC
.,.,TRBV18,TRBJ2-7,CASSVGHYYEQYF,TGTGCCAGCTCAGTGGGTCACTACTACGAGCAGTACTTC
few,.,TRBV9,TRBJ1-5,CASSVGDTPNQPQHF,TGTGCCAGCAGCGTAGGGGATACCCCCAATCAGCCCCAGCATTTT
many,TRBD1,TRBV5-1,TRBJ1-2,CASRVTGTGNDGYTF,TGCGCCAGCAGGGTCACCGGGACAGGGAATGACGGCTACACCTTC
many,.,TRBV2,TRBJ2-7,CASSERDSYEQYF,TGTGCCAGCAGTGAGAGGGACTCGTACGAGCAGTACTTC
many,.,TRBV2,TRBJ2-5,CASSLGLGGTETQYF,TGTGCCAGCAGTCTAGGCCTAGGTGGGACAGAGACCCAGTACTTC
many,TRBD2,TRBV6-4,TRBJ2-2,CASSASGSTGELFF,TGTGCCAGCAGTGCTAGCGGGAGCACCGGGGAGCTGTTTTTT
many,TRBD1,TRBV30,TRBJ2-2,CAWSEGARSGELFF,TGTGCCTGGAGTGAGGGGGCGCGGTCGGGGGAGCTGTTTTTT
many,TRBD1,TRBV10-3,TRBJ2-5,CAIRYGQGVEETQYF,TGTGCCATCAGATACGGACAGGGGGTCGAAGAGACCCAGTACTTC
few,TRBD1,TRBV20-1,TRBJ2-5,CSATPTAHPRDSLWSQYF,TGCAGTGCTACTCCAACCGCGCACCCCCGGGACAGCCTCTGGAGCCAGTACTTC
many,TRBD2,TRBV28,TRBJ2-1,CASSYAPLAGEYNEQFF,TGTGCCAGCAGTTACGCGCCGCTAGCGGGGGAATACAATGAGCAGTTCTTC
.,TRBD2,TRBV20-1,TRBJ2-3,CSAAPPLATSTDRQYF,TGCAGTGCCGCACCACCACTAGCGACTAGCACAGATAGGCAGTATTTT
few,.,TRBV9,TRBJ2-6,CASSSNTNHGSGANVLTF,TGTGCCAGCAGCTCAAACACTAATCATGGGTCCGGGGCCAACGTCCTGACTTTC
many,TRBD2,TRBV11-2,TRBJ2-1,CASSLLAGGLDEQFF,TGTGCCAGCAGCTTACTAGCGGGAGGGCTAGATGAGCAGTTCTTC
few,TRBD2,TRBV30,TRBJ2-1,CAWQGLEENEQFF,TGTGCCTGGCAAGGACTAGAAGAAAATGAGCAGTTCTTC
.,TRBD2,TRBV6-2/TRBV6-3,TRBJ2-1,CASRDPGGSGEQFF,TGTGCCTCCCGAGACCCTGGCGGGAGTGGTGAGCAGTTCTTC
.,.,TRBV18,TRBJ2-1,CAGSPDVLSYNEQFF,TGTGCCGGCTCACCAGACGTGCTATCCTACAATGAGCAGTTCTTC
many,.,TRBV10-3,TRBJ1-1,CAISESDDVTEAFF,TGTGCCATCAGTGAGTCGGACGATGTCACTGAAGCTTTCTTT
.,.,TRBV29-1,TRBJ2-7,CSVVKSGTFRGDEQYF,TGCAGCGTTGTGAAATCCGGGACCTTCCGCGGGGACGAGCAGTACTTC
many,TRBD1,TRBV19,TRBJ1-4,CASSMDRGNGNEKLFF,TGTGCCAGTAGTATGGACAGGGGGAACGGTAATGAAAAACTGTTTTTT
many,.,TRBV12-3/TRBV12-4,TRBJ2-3,CASSPAVISTDTQYF,TGTGCCAGCAGTCCTGCGGTGATTTCGACAGATACGCAGTATTTT
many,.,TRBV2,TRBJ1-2,CASSESNRPTNYGYTF,TGTGCCAGCAGTGAATCGAACAGGCCCACTAACTATGGCTACACCTTC
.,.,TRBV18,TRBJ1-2,CASSPYFRGNYGYTF,TGTGCCAGCTCACCATATTTCAGGGGAAACTATGGCTACACCTTC
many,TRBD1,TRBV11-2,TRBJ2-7,CASSLGVQGVGEQYF,TGTGCCAGCAGCTTAGGAGTGCAGGGGGTAGGCGAGCAGTACTTC
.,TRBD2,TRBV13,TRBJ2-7,CASSGGTSGSGEQYF,TGTGCCAGCAGCGGGGGGACTAGCGGGAGTGGGGAGCAGTACTTC
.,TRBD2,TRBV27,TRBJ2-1,CASSLLVLAGSYNEQFF,TGTGCCAGCAGTTTATTAGTCCTAGCGGGGTCCTACAATGAGCAGTTCTTC
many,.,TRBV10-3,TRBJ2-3,CAISESLALDTQYF,TGTGCCATCAGTGAGTCCCTAGCCTTAGATACGCAGTATTTT
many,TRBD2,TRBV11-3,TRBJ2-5,CASSPRVAGVQETQYF,TGTGCCAGCAGCCCCCGAGTAGCGGGAGTCCAGGAGACCCAGTACTTC
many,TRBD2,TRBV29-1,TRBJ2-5,CSVEELWPSGGETQYF,TGCAGCGTTGAAGAGCTTTGGCCTAGCGGGGGAGAGACCCAGTACTTC
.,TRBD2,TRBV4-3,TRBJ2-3,CASSQGPLAGGYNEQSF,TGCGCCAGCAGCCAAGGTCCACTAGCGGGAGGCTACAATGAGCAGTCCTTC
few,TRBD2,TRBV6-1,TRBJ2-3,CASSNSGRPDPGTDTQYF,TGTGCCAGCAGTAATAGCGGGAGGCCCGACCCAGGCACAGATACGCAGTATTTT
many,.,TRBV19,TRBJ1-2,CASTLDSREGYYGYTF,TGTGCCAGTACACTGGACAGCAGAGAAGGCTACTATGGCTACACCTTC
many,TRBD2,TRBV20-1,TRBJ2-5,CSASPSGSGETQYF,TGCAGTGCTAGTCCTAGCGGGAGTGGTGAGACCCAGTACTTC
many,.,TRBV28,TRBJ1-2,CASSFSRGSNYGYTF,TGTGCCAGCAGTTTCTCCCGGGGGTCTAACTATGGCTACACCTTC
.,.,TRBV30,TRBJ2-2,CAWTFGRVRSGELFF,TGTGCCTGGACCTTCGGCAGGGTTAGGTCCGGGGAGCTGTTTTTT
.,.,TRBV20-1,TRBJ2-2,CSARRQGRAGELFF,TGCAGTGCCAGACGACAGGGGAGGGCCGGGGAGCTGTTTTTT
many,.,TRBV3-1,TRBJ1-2,CASSQGEGNGGYGYTF,TGTGCCAGCAGCCAAGGGGAGGGAAACGGCGGCTATGGCTACACCTTC
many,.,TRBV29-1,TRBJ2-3,CSVEDQRTSTDTQYF,TGCAGCGTTGAAGATCAGCGGACTAGCACAGATACGCAGTATTTT